These T cell receptor beta chains were read from a single sample in a study of CD8+CD57+ T cells in acquired aplastic anemia. TCRdb reprocessed the reads via MiXCR and lists one record per CDR3 protein. Of roughly 170,000 distinct CDR3 sequences in the sample, approximately 48% were seen once. The sequenced sample was sorted CD4+, CD8+, or CD8+CD57+ T cells (not recorded which) from PBMCs. The origin of the receptors is a human donor with aplastic anemia. Both conserved end residues are part of each CDR3. The order of the fields is D gene, J gene, V gene, clone size, CDR3 DNA, CDR3 protein. The D gene is left open where the match is weak. Size is omitted from some rows. Given values are once, few, many or a class for expanded clones.

D: TRBD1; J: TRBJ1-6; V: TRBV6-1; size: many; DNA: TGTGCCAGCATCGAACAGGGGGTAACTTCACCCCTCCACTTT; CDR3: CASIEQGVTSPLHF
D: -; J: TRBJ1-3; V: TRBV20-1; size: many; DNA: TGCAGTGCTAGCGTTTGGCCAGATGGAAACACCATATATTTT; CDR3: CSASVWPDGNTIYF
D: -; J: TRBJ2-5; V: TRBV18; size: few; DNA: TGTGCCAGCTCACCGGAGGGGTGGGAGACCCAGTACTTC; CDR3: CASSPEGWETQYF
D: -; J: TRBJ2-3; V: TRBV12-3/TRBV12-4; size: -; DNA: TGTGCCAGCAGTTTTTTACGGGGGCCCCGGATCACAGATACGCAGTATTTT; CDR3: CASSFLRGPRITDTQYF
D: -; J: TRBJ2-7; V: TRBV20-1; size: -; DNA: TGCAGTGCTAGACACAGGGAAGTTGGGTCCTACGAGCAGTACTTC; CDR3: CSARHREVGSYEQYF
D: -; J: TRBJ2-1; V: TRBV24-1; size: many; DNA: TGTGCCACCAGTGACCCGGACAGACCCCAGTTCTTC; CDR3: CATSDPDRPQFF
D: TRBD1; J: TRBJ1-2; V: TRBV4-1; size: many; DNA: TGCGCCAGCAGCCGGGACGACAGGGACGTGGGGTACACCTTC; CDR3: CASSRDDRDVGYTF
D: TRBD2; J: TRBJ2-1; V: TRBV15; size: many; DNA: TGTGCCACCAGCAGAGTCACTAGCGGGGATGAGCAGTTCTTC; CDR3: CATSRVTSGDEQFF
D: -; J: TRBJ1-3; V: TRBV12-3/TRBV12-4; size: -; DNA: TGTGCCAGCAGTTTCTTCGTGAGCTCTGGAAACACCATATATTTT; CDR3: CASSFFVSSGNTIYF
D: -; J: TRBJ1-1; V: TRBV7-3; size: many; DNA: TGTGCCAGCAGCTCCCAACGGGGTTCGAGAACTGAAGCTTTCTTT; CDR3: CASSSQRGSRTEAFF
D: TRBD1; J: TRBJ2-1; V: TRBV20-1; size: -; DNA: TGCAGTGCTAGCTGGGGGACAGGTAATGAGCAGTTCTTC; CDR3: CSASWGTGNEQFF
D: -; J: TRBJ2-1; V: TRBV5-4; size: many; DNA: TGTGCCAGCAGCTCCATGTCCAGGCGGGATGAGCAGTTCTTC; CDR3: CASSSMSRRDEQFF
D: -; J: TRBJ1-1; V: TRBV24-1; size: few; DNA: TGTGCCACCAGTGATTTAGGGGGTGAGGCTTTCTTT; CDR3: CATSDLGGEAFF
D: -; J: TRBJ2-7; V: TRBV11-2; size: many; DNA: TGTGCCAGCAGCTTAGATCTGGCAGGGACTCCCTACGAGCAGTACTTC; CDR3: CASSLDLAGTPYEQYF
D: -; J: TRBJ1-1; V: TRBV7-9; size: -; DNA: TGTGCCAGCAGCTTAGTGGAAGGACCGAACACTGAAGCTTTCTTT; CDR3: CASSLVEGPNTEAFF
D: -; J: TRBJ1-1; V: TRBV19; size: -; DNA: TGTGCCAGTAGTATGGCTCAAATGAACACTGAAGCTTTCTTT; CDR3: CASSMAQMNTEAFF
D: TRBD2; J: TRBJ2-7; V: TRBV15; size: many; DNA: TGTGCCACCAGCAGAGATAGGGCTAGCGGGGTTCGCAGGGGAGAGCAGTACTTC; CDR3: CATSRDRASGVRRGEQYF
D: TRBD2; J: TRBJ2-3; V: TRBV7-2; size: many; DNA: TGTGCCAGCAGCTTCCTTAGCGGGGGCGGGGATACGCAGTATTTT; CDR3: CASSFLSGGGDTQYF
D: TRBD1; J: TRBJ1-2; V: TRBV14; size: -; DNA: TGTGCCAGCAGCCAAGTAGGGGGGGACAGGTCCAACTATGGCTACACCTTC; CDR3: CASSQVGGDRSNYGYTF
D: -; J: TRBJ1-1; V: TRBV5-1; size: -; DNA: TGCGCCAGCAGGGGCAGCCCGGGAACTGAAGCTTTCTTT; CDR3: CASRGSPGTEAFF
D: -; J: TRBJ1-5; V: TRBV19; size: many; DNA: TGTGCCAGTAGTATTGGCAGGGATAGCAATCAGCCCCAGCATTTT; CDR3: CASSIGRDSNQPQHF
D: TRBD2; J: TRBJ2-7; V: TRBV20-1; size: once; DNA: TGCAGTGCTCGGACTAGCGGGGGGGGGCCAAAAGGGCTCCAGTACTTC; CDR3: CSARTSGGGPKGLQYF
D: -; J: TRBJ2-2; V: TRBV4-1; size: many; DNA: TGCGCCAGCAGCCGGACAGAGAACACCGGGGAGCTGTTTTTT; CDR3: CASSRTENTGELFF
D: -; J: TRBJ1-1; V: TRBV7-9; size: many; DNA: TGTGCCAGCAGCTTCAGCCTCGGGCAGAACACTGAAGCTTTCTTT; CDR3: CASSFSLGQNTEAFF
D: -; J: TRBJ1-2; V: TRBV19; size: -; DNA: TGTGCCAGTAGTATCGACCTTGCGGCCTATGGCTACACCTTC; CDR3: CASSIDLAAYGYTF
D: -; J: TRBJ2-1; V: TRBV11-1; size: -; DNA: TGTGCCAGCAGCCGAGGGACCGCGACGAGTGAGCAGTTCTTC; CDR3: CASSRGTATSEQFF
D: -; J: TRBJ2-3; V: TRBV12-3/TRBV12-4; size: many; DNA: TGTGCCAGCAGTTTTGTGGGGACAGATACGCAGTATTTT; CDR3: CASSFVGTDTQYF
D: -; J: TRBJ2-7; V: TRBV15; size: -; DNA: TGTGCCACCAGCAGAGATCTTCGGGAGTCCCCCTACGAGCAGTACTTC; CDR3: CATSRDLRESPYEQYF
D: -; J: TRBJ1-6; V: TRBV7-2; size: many; DNA: TGTGCCAGCAGCTTAGCACTTCGTTTACCTTCACCCCTCCACTTT; CDR3: CASSLALRLPSPLHF
D: TRBD1; J: TRBJ1-1; V: TRBV6-1; size: many; DNA: TGTGCCAGCCCTAAGTCAGGGGGCACTGAAGCTTTCTTT; CDR3: CASPKSGGTEAFF
D: TRBD2; J: TRBJ2-5; V: TRBV24-1; size: -; DNA: TGTGCCACTACTCGAGGCGGGGGACAAGAGACCCAGTACTTC; CDR3: CATTRGGGQETQYF
D: TRBD2; J: TRBJ2-4; V: TRBV20-1; size: few; DNA: TGCAGTGCTAGAGTCGGGACTCCCAGCGGGAGGAACATTCAGTACTTC; CDR3: CSARVGTPSGRNIQYF
D: -; J: TRBJ1-2; V: TRBV11-2; size: -; DNA: TGTGCCAGCAGCACCGGGGGGGAGGGCTATGGCTACACCTTC; CDR3: CASSTGGEGYGYTF
D: TRBD2; J: TRBJ2-2; V: TRBV10-3; size: -; DNA: TGTGCCATCAGTGCCGAGCGGGGGGGAACCGGGGAGCTGTTTTTT; CDR3: CAISAERGGTGELFF
D: -; J: TRBJ2-3; V: TRBV5-1; size: many; DNA: TGCGCCAGCAGCTTCTCCGGGGGCCTCACAGATACGCAGTATTTT; CDR3: CASSFSGGLTDTQYF
D: -; J: TRBJ2-7; V: TRBV12-3/TRBV12-4; size: -; DNA: TGTGCCAGCAGACGACAGAGCACCGGGGAGCAGTACTTC; CDR3: CASRRQSTGEQYF
D: TRBD1; J: TRBJ2-7; V: TRBV20-1; size: -; DNA: TGCAGGGGGGACAGGCCCTACGAGCAGTACTTC; CDR3: CRGDRPYEQYF
D: -; J: TRBJ1-2; V: TRBV6-5; size: few; DNA: TGTGCCAGCAGTTATTACCGCACGGGAGGAAGCTATGGCTACACCTTC; CDR3: CASSYYRTGGSYGYTF
D: TRBD1; J: TRBJ2-4; V: TRBV5-1; size: many; DNA: TGCGCCAGCAGCTTGGAACAGGGGACCAAAAACATTCAGTACTTC; CDR3: CASSLEQGTKNIQYF
D: -; J: TRBJ2-3; V: TRBV20-1; size: -; DNA: TGCAGTGCTAGACAGGGCACAGATACGCAGTATTTT; CDR3: CSARQGTDTQYF
D: -; J: TRBJ1-1; V: TRBV2; size: -; DNA: TGTGCCAGCAGTAACAGCAGGATGAACACTGAAGCTTTCTTT; CDR3: CASSNSRMNTEAFF
D: -; J: TRBJ2-2; V: TRBV6-1; size: once; DNA: TGTGCCAGCAGAAAACAGGGCCAGACGTACTCCGGGGAGCTGTTTTTT; CDR3: CASRKQGQTYSGELFF
D: -; J: TRBJ1-1; V: TRBV14; size: many; DNA: TGTGCCAGCAGCCCGTATTTGGGGGTGGACACTGAAGCTTTCTTT; CDR3: CASSPYLGVDTEAFF
D: -; J: TRBJ2-1; V: TRBV28; size: -; DNA: TGTGCCAGCAGTTTATCTGGGGGGGACAACAATGAGCAGTTCTTC; CDR3: CASSLSGGDNNEQFF
D: -; J: TRBJ1-1; V: TRBV20-1; size: -; DNA: TGCAGTGCTAGAGACCAACCATCGGTGGTCTTT; CDR3: CSARDQPSVVF
D: -; J: TRBJ1-3; V: TRBV7-3; size: many; DNA: TGTGCCAGCAGCTTAAGTGCACAGGGTGGAAACACCATATATTTT; CDR3: CASSLSAQGGNTIYF
D: TRBD2; J: TRBJ2-3; V: TRBV5-1; size: -; DNA: TGCGCCAGCAGGCTACTAGCGGGGGGCACAGATACGCAGTATTTT; CDR3: CASRLLAGGTDTQYF
D: -; J: TRBJ2-3; V: TRBV2; size: many; DNA: TGTGCCAGCGCTCCCGGTCGGGGAGGTAACACAGATACGCAGTATTTT; CDR3: CASAPGRGGNTDTQYF
D: -; J: TRBJ1-5; V: TRBV12-3/TRBV12-4; size: -; DNA: TGTGCCAGCAGTTTCGCGGGAGGGTCCAATCAGCCCCAGCATTTT; CDR3: CASSFAGGSNQPQHF
D: -; J: TRBJ1-5; V: TRBV2; size: -; DNA: TGTGCCAGCAGTGGGTTGGGGGGGGCGCAGCAGCCCCAGCATTTT; CDR3: CASSGLGGAQQPQHF